Presented here are 21 T cell receptor beta chains from one specimen sequenced in a study of control samples from healthy donors and cancer patients. The method was immunoSEQ multiplex PCR; TCRdb's version includes in-frame clones alone and lacks a portion of them. The sample lists 100,000 to 150,000 clones, roughly 95% occurring once. The sequenced material came from blood. These receptors were obtained from a man aged 30 to 45 in good health.

J is TRBJ1-5 and V is TRBV27, with 7 bases aligning to TRBD1. The CDR3 runs 14 residues. The germline gives CDR1 MNHEY, CDR2 SMNVEV (reference sequence). V shed 7 bases, J shed 0 bases, and the junction held 3 bases outside the gene matches. For the CDR3, the DNA is TGTGCCAGCAAACGGACAGGTAGCAATCAGCCCCAGCATTTT. Translated, it gives CASKRTGSNQPQHF.

This rearrangement joins TRBV5-4 to TRBJ1-2; D ambiguous. The CDR3 spans 15 residues. CDR1 is SGHNT, CDR2 YYREEE, per germline (reference sequence). The V end lost 0 bases, the J end lost 0 bases, and 9 bases lay between the germline ends. The CDR3 sequence: CASSLVSRANYGYTF. The DNA of the CDR3 is TGTGCCAGCAGCTTGGTTTCCAGAGCTAACTATGGCTACACCTTC.

V is TRBV28 and J is TRBJ1-4; 7 bases map to TRBD1. This CDR3 contains 14 residues. With 6 bases clipped from V and 5 bases from J, the junction kept 6 bases outside the gene matches. CDR1 is MDHEN, CDR2 SYDVKM, per germline. The DNA of the CDR3 is TGTGCCAGCAGGAGTCAGGGGGGAAATGAAAAACTGTTTTTT. Its protein is CASRSQGGNEKLFF.

The J gene is TRBJ2-7, the V gene TRBV15; 8 nucleotides agree with TRBD1. CDR3 length equals 14 residues. Per the germline V gene, CDR1 is LNHNV and CDR2 is YYDKDF (reference sequence). V dropped 7 bases and J dropped 1; count of bases not matched to a gene: 6. The CDR3 is CATIPGGSSYEQYF. The CDR3 bases are TGTGCCACCATTCCAGGGGGCTCTTCCTACGAGCAGTACTTC.

The chain has TRBV6-4 and TRBJ1-2, with D hard to call. With 2 bases removed from V and 3 bases from J, the gap between germline ends came to 10 bases. The CDR3 spans 14 residues. Germline loops: CDR1 MRHNA, CDR2 SNTAGT. The CDR3 DNA reads TGTGCCAGCAGTGACCAGCCCGGAGACTATGGCTACACCTTC. Residues: CASSDQPGDYGYTF.

This sequence joins TRBV4-3 and TRBJ1-2, with TRBD1 as a possible D gene (5 bases). This CDR3 is 16 amino acids long. V was shortened by 4 bases and J by 2 bases, with 17 bases between the two germline ends. Per germline, CDR1 LGHNA and CDR2 YSLEER. The CDR3 bases are TGCGCCAGCAGCCGTGAGGGAACAGGCCAAAACTATGGCTACACCTTC. This encodes CASSREGTGQNYGYTF.

The CDR3 reads CASREWAGSLTYEQYF. The CDR3 DNA reads TGTGCCAGCAGGGAATGGGCTGGGTCCCTTACCTACGAGCAGTACTTC. The J gene is TRBJ2-7, the V gene TRBV6-1, with D hard to call. The V and J ends lost 6 bases and 2 bases respectively, with 20 bases between them. CDR1 MNHNS and CDR2 SASEGT come from the germline V gene. The CDR3 runs to 16 residues.

The chain uses TRBV5-4 and TRBJ1-1; D possibly corresponds to TRBD1 (5 bases). CDR1 and CDR2 from the germline V gene are SGHNT and YYREEE (reference sequence). V was clipped by 4 bases and J by 3 bases, with 16 bases between them. This CDR3 spans 15 amino acids. CDR3 loop: CASSHPGGEDTEAFF. CDR3 nucleotides: TGTGCCAGCAGCCATCCTGGGGGGGAGGACACTGAAGCTTTCTTT. Full variable domain (rest looked up from reference TRBV5-4 and TRBJ1-1): ETGVTQSPTHLIKTRGQQVTLRCSSQSGHNTVSWYQQALGQGPQFIFQYYREEENGRGNFPPRFSGLQFPNYSSELNVNALELDDSALYLCASSHPGGEDTEAFFGQGTRLTVV.

The chain couples TRBV15 to TRBJ1-1; D gene uncertain. Trimming cost V 2 bases and J 6 bases, with 10 bases left between them. The CDR3 runs to 13 residues. The germline gives CDR1 LNHNV, CDR2 YYDKDF (reference sequence). The CDR3 spells CATSRPGIPEAFF. Here the CDR3 DNA reads TGTGCCACCAGCAGACCGGGTATTCCTGAAGCTTTCTTT.

This chain links TRBV5-1 with TRBJ2-7, with TRBD1 identical over 10 bases. The germline CDR1 and CDR2 sequences are SGHRS and YFSETQ. Germline trimming cut 4 bases from V and 5 bases from J; bases unmatched to any gene: 6. The length of the CDR3 is 14 residues. CDR3: CASSAGQGSDEQYF. The CDR3 coding sequence is TGCGCCAGCAGCGCGGGACAGGGGTCTGACGAGCAGTACTTC.

The chain couples TRBV13 to TRBJ2-7; 9 nucleotides agree with TRBD2. In germline, CDR1 is PRHDT, CDR2 FYEKMQ (reference sequence). The ends lost 5 bases at V and 6 bases at J; junction bases unmatched: 11. The CDR3 has 15 amino acids. The DNA for the CDR3 is TGTGCCAGCAGCCCCGGGGGACTAGCCCGTTCCGAGCAGTACTTC. It encodes CASSPGGLARSEQYF.

This chain joins TRBV4-3 and TRBJ2-3; 9 nucleotides agree with TRBD2. The junction had 12 bases not matched to a gene; V was cut back by 6 bases and J by 5 bases. The germline CDR1 and CDR2 sequences are LGHNA and YSLEER. This CDR3 has 16 amino acids. The CDR3 reads CASRPRLSGGGDTQYF. Written as DNA, the CDR3 is TGCGCCAGCAGACCGCGTCTTAGCGGGGGTGGAGATACGCAGTATTTT.

This chain uses TRBV29-1 with TRBJ2-7; D remains unclear. This CDR3 has 12 amino acids. Germline V gives CDR1 SQVTM, CDR2 ANQGSEA. The V gene lost 3 bases and the J gene lost 0 bases, with 6 bases spanning the gap. The CDR3 spells CSVEDDSYEQYF. CDR3 coding DNA: TGCAGCGTTGAGGACGACTCCTACGAGCAGTACTTC.

The chain combines TRBV2 with TRBJ1-2, with 10 bases fitting TRBD1. V was clipped by 6 bases and J by 1 base; unmatched bases: 5. Per germline, CDR1 SNHLY and CDR2 FYNNEI. The CDR3 loop spans 15 amino acids. CDR3 bases: TGTGCCAGCAGAGGGACAGGGGTGATTAACTATGGCTACACCTTC. This encodes CASRGTGVINYGYTF.

The rearrangement uses TRBV6-5 and TRBJ2-5; no clear D gene. This CDR3 region has 12 residues. Trimming stripped 5 bases from V and 1 base from J, with 5 bases between. In germline, CDR1 is MNHEY, CDR2 SVGAGI. The CDR3 loop reads CASSTAQETQYF. DNA of the CDR3: TGTGCCAGCAGTACCGCCCAAGAGACCCAGTACTTC.

A note on this clone: The same CDR3 also results from other DNA sequences found in this sample. This chain uses TRBV19 with TRBJ1-2; no clear D. Per germline, CDR1 LNHDA and CDR2 SQIVND (reference sequence). V lost 0 bases, J lost 5 bases, and 7 bases lay in between. This CDR3 comprises 13 residues. CDR3 sequence reads: CASSIDRRYGYTF. CDR3 coding DNA: TGTGCCAGTAGTATAGACAGGCGTTATGGCTACACCTTC.

J is TRBJ1-4 and V is TRBV6-2 or TRBV6-3; perhaps TRBD1 as D (6 bases). Germline assignment: CDR1 MNHEY and CDR2 SVGEGT. V was trimmed by 2 bases and J by 3 bases, leaving 22 bases between them. The CDR3 sequence is 19 residues long. The CDR3 loop is CASSYRGTITFAPNEKLFF. CDR3 bases: TGTGCCAGCAGTTACAGGGGGACCATCACTTTCGCGCCTAATGAAAAACTGTTTTTT.

V usage is TRBV28 and J usage is TRBJ1-4, with a possible D match to TRBD1 (6 bases). The germline CDR1 and CDR2 sequences are MDHEN and SYDVKM. The CDR3 length is 15 residues. The V gene lost 6 bases and the J gene lost 0 bases, with 11 bases spanning the gap. CDR3 coding DNA: TGTGCCAGCAGCCTAACAGGGACAACTAATGAAAAACTGTTTTTT. It codes for CASSLTGTTNEKLFF.

V is TRBV19 and J is TRBJ1-5; perhaps TRBD1 as D (6 bases). Germline V gene data show CDR1 as LNHDA and CDR2 as SQIVND (reference sequence). CDR3 length equals 15 residues. The germline V and J ends were trimmed by 6 bases and 2 bases, with 14 bases remaining between them. CDR3 sequence reads: CASRDGGAGNQPQHF. CDR3 nucleotide sequence: TGTGCCAGTAGAGATGGGGGGGCCGGCAATCAGCCCCAGCATTTT. The full variable domain, completed using reference TRBV19 and TRBJ1-5, is DGGITQSPKYLFRKEGQNVTLSCEQNLNHDAMYWYRQDPGQGLRLIYYSQIVNDFQKGDIAEGYSVSREKKESFPLTVTSAQKNPTAFYLCASRDGGAGNQPQHFGDGTRLSIL.

The chain recombines TRBV5-6 with TRBJ2-1, with D possibly TRBD1 on 5 matching bases. This CDR3 contains 15 residues. The germline V and J ends were trimmed by 4 bases and 4 bases, with 15 bases remaining between them. The germline gives CDR1 SGHDT, CDR2 YYEEEE. CDR3 in amino acids: CASSLSAGSYNEQFF. In DNA form, the CDR3 reads TGTGCCAGCAGCCTGTCGGCAGGGTCATACAATGAGCAGTTCTTC.

The CDR3 spells CASSFSVPASEQYF. CDR3 nucleotides: TGTGCCAGCAGTTTCTCCGTTCCAGCGTCCGAGCAGTACTTC. The genes are TRBV27 and TRBJ2-7; D remains unclear. This CDR3 is built from 14 residues. V lost 3 bases and J 6 bases, leaving 15 bases between the germline ends. CDR1 and CDR2 from the germline V gene are MNHEY and SMNVEV (reference sequence).